The rows below give T cell receptor beta chains drawn from one sample of a study of blood T cell repertoires in COVID-19. Sequenced by immunoSEQ multiplex PCR; TCRdb stores in-frame clones only, minus some. The profile shows 490,000 or so clones, approximately 88% of them singletons. The sample consisted of PBMCs or T cells enriched from blood (not recorded which). The source is a woman in her thirties or forties who had recovered from COVID-19. The CDR3 runs from the conserved cysteine through the conserved F or W. Rows may omit the clone size; those that give it use once, few, many or a size class.

v_call	clone_size	j_call	cdr3_aa
TRBV2	NA	TRBJ1-1	CASSESGANTEAFF
TRBV5-1	NA	TRBJ2-1	CASSLAQENNEQFF
TRBV10-1	once	TRBJ2-1	CASSRDTAYNEQFF
TRBV29-1	NA	TRBJ1-1	CSGSTGVNTEAFF
TRBV4-3	few	TRBJ2-2	CASNLYYGSGAGELFF
TRBV27	NA	TRBJ1-3	CASSVRAGPGNTIYF
TRBV9	NA	TRBJ2-7	CASSVGGTSGAYEQYF
TRBV7-2	once	TRBJ1-1	CASSSQGPENTEAFF
TRBV5-6	NA	TRBJ1-5	CASSSRQGGQPQHF
TRBV3-1/TRBV3-2	few	TRBJ1-2	CASSQGQGYNYGYTF
TRBV11-2	NA	TRBJ2-5	CASSLGQTGKQETQYF
TRBV7-2	NA	TRBJ2-3	CASSTQREIDTQYF
TRBV24-1	NA	TRBJ2-7	CATSDPVTYEQYF
TRBV27	NA	TRBJ1-1	CASSLTGGRYTEAFF
TRBV7-2	NA	TRBJ1-2	CASSIQGAGNYGYTF
TRBV7-9	NA	TRBJ2-3	CASSLNSRGVTDTQYF
TRBV2	NA	TRBJ2-3	CASSEAGVEDTQYF
TRBV6-1	NA	TRBJ2-7	CASSEGLAVEAYEQYF
TRBV7-9	NA	TRBJ1-1	CASSPEITYSEAFF
TRBV4-3	NA	TRBJ2-5	CASSQVPPGQGTETQYF
TRBV29-1	NA	TRBJ2-1	CSADPSPPLAGGNEQFF
TRBV4-2	NA	TRBJ2-1	CASSQGPGSSYNEQFF
TRBV6-6	NA	TRBJ1-4	CASSRAGINEKLFF
TRBV30	NA	TRBJ1-1	CAWSVREGMTEAFF
TRBV27	NA	TRBJ1-3	CASSVSRAGNTIYF
TRBV13	NA	TRBJ1-2	CASSLEGVRDGYTF
TRBV28	NA	TRBJ1-3	CASSFGSISGNTIYF
TRBV6-5	NA	TRBJ2-7	CASSYAGAWEQYF
TRBV15	NA	TRBJ1-2	CATSPWLDSYGYTF
TRBV11-3	NA	TRBJ2-1	CASSFRPPYNEQFF
TRBV18	NA	TRBJ2-1	CASSPDGRENEQFF
TRBV11-3	NA	TRBJ2-3	CASSLSGPDTQYF
TRBV4-3	NA	TRBJ2-1	CASSQEVGRHNEQFF
TRBV24-1	NA	TRBJ1-1	CATASGQLNTEAFF
TRBV29-1	NA	TRBJ2-1	CSVGGRDRGYYNEQFF
TRBV5-1	NA	TRBJ2-6	CASSLTSGASGANVLTF
TRBV28	NA	TRBJ2-7	CASSLGTVVYEQYF
TRBV5-5	NA	TRBJ2-1	CASSLAGEQFF
TRBV7-7	few	TRBJ2-2	CASSPDSQGTGELFF